This TCR beta chain was observed in a study of human T cells and chemical hapten exposure. Study at large: Patients having alopecia areata, totalis or universalis were mostly female.

Germline V gives CDR1 SGHTA, CDR2 FQGNSA. Trimming removed 4 bases at V and 0 bases at J, with 19 bases between. The CDR3 covers 19 residues. Study observations and caveats: Correlating positively with patch test score were the PT1 expanded TCR counts. The study found that DPC sensitization did not change TCRs above 1 in 1000 frequency.

Time point described: pre-sensitization, week 0. Treatment specified: therapeutic diphenylcyclopropenone sensitization with weekly scalp DPC. This clonotype came up many times. Its antigen is not identified. Within the library, unique molecular identifiers were attached to each individual cDNA molecule. TCRdb used MiXCR to reprocess the RACE reads, holding one entry per CDR3 protein. The sample has roughly 51,000 distinct CDR3 sequences; roughly a tenth are singletons. V gene TRBV7-2 combines with J gene TRBJ2-6, with a weak D call TRBD2 (6 bases). The specimen was whole blood, collected in connection with sensitization to the hapten diphenylcyclopropenone (DPC). The receptor comes from a man aged 40-49 years with alopecia areata. Some clones in this sample may be carry-over from other donors' samples. The CDR3 is CASSSRADYPFSGANVLTF. In DNA, the CDR3 is TGTGCCAGCAGCTCTAGGGCGGACTACCCCTTCTCTGGGGCCAACGTCCTGACTTTC.